These T cell receptor beta chains were read from a single sample in a study of CD8+ T cells in alopecia areata. The assay was immunoSEQ multiplex PCR, and TCRdb's table has in-frame clones only and misses some. The sample contains about 97,000 clones, more than 35% of which appear only once. The material sequenced was CD4+ T cells sorted from blood. The source of these receptors is a human donor with alopecia areata. The CDR3 runs from the conserved cysteine through the conserved F or W. A D gene is named only where the DNA matches it firmly. Expanded clones get a size class; other rows say once, few or many, or leave the size out.

V gene: TRBV7-2
J gene: TRBJ2-3
clone size: .
D gene: .
CDR3 DNA: TGTGCCAGCAGCTTAGTGGGGGGATCTAGCACAGATACGCAGTATTTT
CDR3 protein: CASSLVGGSSTDTQYF

V gene: TRBV7-2
J gene: TRBJ2-4
clone size: .
D gene: TRBD2
CDR3 DNA: TGTGCCAGCAGCTTAGACGGGAGGGCCGTGGTTCAGTACTTC
CDR3 protein: CASSLDGRAVVQYF

V gene: TRBV4-1
J gene: TRBJ2-7
clone size: few
D gene: TRBD2
CDR3 DNA: TGCGCCAGCAGCCAAGATGAGCGGGGCTCCTACGAGCAGTACTTC
CDR3 protein: CASSQDERGSYEQYF

V gene: TRBV29-1
J gene: TRBJ2-7
clone size: few
D gene: TRBD1
CDR3 DNA: TGCAGCGTTGAAGACCCCCTGACAGGGAACGAGCAGTACTTC
CDR3 protein: CSVEDPLTGNEQYF

V gene: TRBV29-1
J gene: TRBJ2-7
clone size: few
D gene: .
CDR3 DNA: TGCAGCGTTGGTCCACGGGGCACTACCTACGAGCAGTACTTC
CDR3 protein: CSVGPRGTTYEQYF

V gene: TRBV29-1
J gene: TRBJ2-7
clone size: .
D gene: .
CDR3 DNA: TGCAGCGTCGCTGATAACGAGCAGTACTTC
CDR3 protein: CSVADNEQYF

V gene: TRBV28
J gene: TRBJ2-5
clone size: .
D gene: .
CDR3 DNA: TGTGCCAGCAGAACTCCTCGGAGCCAGTACTTC
CDR3 protein: CASRTPRSQYF

V gene: TRBV30
J gene: TRBJ1-2
clone size: .
D gene: .
CDR3 DNA: TGTGCCTGGAGGTTCAGGGGTGGCTACACCTTC
CDR3 protein: CAWRFRGGYTF

V gene: TRBV7-2
J gene: TRBJ2-2
clone size: few
D gene: .
CDR3 DNA: TGTGCCAGCAGCTCTCCCGGGGCCCGGTTGCGGGAGCTGTTTTTT
CDR3 protein: CASSSPGARLRELFF

V gene: TRBV9
J gene: TRBJ2-7
clone size: few
D gene: .
CDR3 DNA: TGTGCCAGCAGCGGGTCTCTGGGCGAGCAGTACTTC
CDR3 protein: CASSGSLGEQYF

V gene: TRBV28
J gene: TRBJ2-7
clone size: few
D gene: .
CDR3 DNA: TGTGCCAGCAGTTTTCCTGGCCTAACCAAGTACTTC
CDR3 protein: CASSFPGLTKYF

V gene: TRBV7-2
J gene: TRBJ1-2
clone size: few
D gene: .
CDR3 DNA: TGTGCCAGCAGCTTAGCCCAACAGCCAAACTATGGCTACACCTTC
CDR3 protein: CASSLAQQPNYGYTF

V gene: TRBV6-4
J gene: TRBJ2-2
clone size: many
D gene: .
CDR3 DNA: TGTGCCAGCAGTGATACGGCCACCGGGGAGCTGTTTTTT
CDR3 protein: CASSDTATGELFF

V gene: TRBV7-9
J gene: TRBJ1-2
clone size: few
D gene: .
CDR3 DNA: TGTGCCAGCAGCTTAGAGCGGGGAACCTATGGCTACACCTTC
CDR3 protein: CASSLERGTYGYTF

V gene: TRBV7-2
J gene: TRBJ1-2
clone size: .
D gene: .
CDR3 DNA: TGTGCCAGCAGCTTAGCGCCGAAGGGGTTCTACACCTTC
CDR3 protein: CASSLAPKGFYTF